The 10 T cell receptor beta chains reported below all come from one sample, sequenced in a study of blood T cell repertoires in COVID-19. Sequencing used immunoSEQ multiplex PCR; TCRdb keeps in-frame clones, though not all of them. The table shows about 240,000 clones, with roughly four fifths occurring only once. The source material was peripheral blood. These receptor sequences come from a woman aged 18-35 years with acute or convalescent COVID-19.

The chain uses TRBV7-8 and TRBJ1-6; a possible D gene is TRBD1 (5 bases). Germline V lookup: CDR1 SGHVS, CDR2 FQNEAQ. The length of the CDR3 is 13 residues. The V end was cut by 5 bases, the J end by 8 bases, with 10 bases between. DNA of the CDR3: TGTGCCAGCAGCCGGGGAGGGGATTCACCCCTCCACTTT. Translated: CASSRGGDSPLHF. The variable domain in full, with the rest retrieved from reference TRBV7-8 and TRBJ1-6, is GAGVSQSPRYKVAKRGQDVALRCDPISGHVSLFWYQQALGQGPEFLTYFQNEAQLDKSGLPSDRFFAERPEGSVSTLKIQRTQQEDSAVYLCASSRGGDSPLHFGNGTRLTVT.

The rearrangement links TRBV4-3 to TRBJ2-7, with D perhaps matching TRBD2 (6 bases). The CDR3 runs 16 residues. Per the germline V gene, CDR1 is LGHNA and CDR2 is YSLEER. Trimming left V 0 bases short and J 3 bases short, with 15 bases between. The CDR3 is CASSQDWLAAGYEQYF. The CDR3 DNA is TGCGCCAGCAGCCAAGATTGGCTAGCAGCGGGCTACGAGCAGTACTTC.

This clone was recorded only once. The rearrangement links TRBV12-3 or TRBV12-4 to TRBJ2-7, with 8 nucleotides matching TRBD1. Germline trimming cut 3 bases from V and 6 bases from J; bases unmatched to any gene: 4. The CDR3 runs to 13 residues. CDR3 loop: CASSFGTGGEQYF. CDR3 bases: TGTGCCAGCAGTTTCGGGACAGGCGGCGAGCAGTACTTC.

The genes are TRBV28 and TRBJ2-3, with 7 bases lining up with TRBD1. Germline trimming cut 4 bases from V and 6 bases from J; bases unmatched to any gene: 19. CDR1 MDHEN and CDR2 SYDVKM come from the germline V gene. The CDR3 spans 18 residues. As DNA, the CDR3 is TGTGCCAGCAGTTCCGAAATACCCCGGGACAGCGTAACGGATACGCAGTATTTT. It encodes CASSSEIPRDSVTDTQYF.

The CDR3, as DNA: TGTGCCAGCAGTTCCCCGGACAGGGGGGAGGCCCAGTACTTC. Its translation is CASSSPDRGEAQYF. V is TRBV27 and J is TRBJ2-5; 10 nucleotides align to TRBD1. Germline V gene data show CDR1 as MNHEY and CDR2 as SMNVEV (reference sequence). V was pared by 4 bases and J by 9 bases, with 8 bases of the junction left unmatched. This CDR3 has 14 residues.

This clone was counted only a few times. The rearrangement links TRBV2 to TRBJ1-2, with 10 bases that match TRBD1. The J segment lost 1 base and the V segment lost 6 bases, leaving 5 bases of the junction unmatched. Per germline, CDR1 SNHLY and CDR2 FYNNEI. The CDR3 spans 15 residues. CDR3 residues: CASSDGTGDNYGYTF. DNA of the CDR3: TGTGCCAGCAGCGACGGGACAGGGGATAACTATGGCTACACCTTC.

The rearrangement uses TRBV5-1 and TRBJ2-5, with D perhaps matching TRBD2 (6 bases). Trimming took 3 bases from V and 5 from J, leaving 17 bases between them. CDR3 size: 15 residues. CDR1 and CDR2 (germline): SGHRS, YFSETQ. The CDR3 is CASSWGGRTKETQYF. In DNA form, the CDR3 reads TGCGCCAGCAGCTGGGGTGGGAGGACTAAGGAGACCCAGTACTTC.

The chain has TRBV5-1 and TRBJ2-5, with 13 bases lining up with TRBD2. With 1 base clipped from V and 5 bases from J, the junction kept 14 bases outside the gene matches. CDR1 and CDR2 from the germline V gene are SGHRS and YFSETQ. The CDR3 contains 19 residues. The CDR3 loop reads CASSLTGTSGTAYRETQYF. The CDR3 DNA sequence: TGCGCCAGCAGCTTGACCGGGACTAGCGGGACGGCCTACCGGGAGACCCAGTACTTC. The full variable domain, in which reference TRBV5-1 and TRBJ2-5 provide the parts outside the CDR3, is KAGVTQTPRYLIKTRGQQVTLSCSPISGHRSVSWYQQTPGQGLQFLFEYFSETQRNKGNFPGRFSGRQFSNSRSEMNVSTLELGDSALYLCASSLTGTSGTAYRETQYFGPGTRLLVL.

The chain carries TRBV9 and TRBJ2-7, with 11 bases fitting TRBD1. V shed 3 bases, J shed 6 bases, and the junction held 5 bases outside the gene matches. CDR3 size: 14 residues. CDR1 is SGDLS, CDR2 YYNGEE, per germline. DNA for the CDR3: TGTGCCAGCAGCGGCGCCGGGACAGGGGGCGAGCAGTACTTC. Translating it yields CASSGAGTGGEQYF.

The chain uses TRBV9 and TRBJ1-6; maybe TRBD1 (5 bases). The CDR3 contains 13 residues. CDR1 SGDLS and CDR2 YYNGEE come from the germline V gene. Trimming cost V 3 bases and J 14 bases, with 15 bases left between them. The chain's CDR3 is CASSGRWGGSLHF. The CDR3 DNA is TGTGCCAGCAGCGGTCGGTGGGGGGGGTCCCTCCACTTT. The full variable domain, its missing parts supplied by reference TRBV9 and TRBJ1-6, is DSGVTQTPKHLITATGQRVTLRCSPRSGDLSVYWYQQSLDQGLQFLIQYYNGEERAKGNILERFSAQQFPDLHSELNLSSLELGDSALYFCASSGRWGGSLHFGNGTRLTVT.